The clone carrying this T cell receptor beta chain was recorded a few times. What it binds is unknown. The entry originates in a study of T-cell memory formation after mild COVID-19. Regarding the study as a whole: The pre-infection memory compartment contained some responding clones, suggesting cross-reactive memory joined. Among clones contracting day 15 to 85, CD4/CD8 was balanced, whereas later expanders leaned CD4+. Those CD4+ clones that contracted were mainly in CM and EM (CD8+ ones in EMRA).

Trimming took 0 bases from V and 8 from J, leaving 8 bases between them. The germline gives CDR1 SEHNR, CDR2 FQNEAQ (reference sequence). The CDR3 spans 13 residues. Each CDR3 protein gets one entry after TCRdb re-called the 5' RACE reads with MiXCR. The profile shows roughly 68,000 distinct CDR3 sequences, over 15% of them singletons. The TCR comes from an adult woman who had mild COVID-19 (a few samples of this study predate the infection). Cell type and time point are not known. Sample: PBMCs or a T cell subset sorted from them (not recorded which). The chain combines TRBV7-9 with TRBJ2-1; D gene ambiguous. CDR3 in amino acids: CASSLATADEQFF. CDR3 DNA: TGTGCCAGCAGCTTAGCGACCGCGGATGAGCAGTTCTTC.